This T cell receptor (beta chain) was retrieved from a study of T cells in Graves' hyperthyroidism and ophthalmopathy. The germline V gene has CDR1 DFQATT and CDR2 SNEGSKA (reference sequence). V gave up 0 bases and J gave up 7 bases, with 15 bases separating them. The CDR3 totals 14 residues. This clonotype has ten or more counts. Amplification of TCR beta CDR3 regions was performed using RNA transcripts as template. RT-PCR in the first round (using the HTBI primer set) targeted the TCR CDR3. TCRdb fed the multiplex PCR reads into MiXCR, producing one record per CDR3 protein. Of about 520,000 distinct CDR3 sequences listed, roughly a quarter were seen once; the top ten hold approximately 11%.

The source is a woman aged 25 to 45 with Graves' ophthalmopathy. This chain uses TRBV20-1 with TRBJ2-5; weak D call: TRBD2 (7 bases). The sequencing sample was made of blood. Here the CDR3 reads CSARDLAGAGTQYF. CDR3 nucleotide sequence: TGCAGTGCTAGAGATCTTGCGGGGGCAGGGACCCAGTACTTC.